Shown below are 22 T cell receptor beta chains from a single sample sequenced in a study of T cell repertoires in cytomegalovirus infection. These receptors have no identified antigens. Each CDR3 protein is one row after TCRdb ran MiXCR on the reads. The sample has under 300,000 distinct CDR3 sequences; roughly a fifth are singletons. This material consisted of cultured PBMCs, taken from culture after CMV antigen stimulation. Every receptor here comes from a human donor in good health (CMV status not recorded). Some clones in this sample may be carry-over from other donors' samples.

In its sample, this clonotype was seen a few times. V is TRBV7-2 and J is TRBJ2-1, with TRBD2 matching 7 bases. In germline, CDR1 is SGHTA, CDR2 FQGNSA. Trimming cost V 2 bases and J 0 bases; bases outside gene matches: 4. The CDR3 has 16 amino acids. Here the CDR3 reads CASSLMGGSSYNEQFF. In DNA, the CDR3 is TGTGCCAGCAGCTTAATGGGCGGGAGCTCCTACAATGAGCAGTTCTTC.

In DNA, the CDR3 is TGTGCCAGCAGCTTTTCCGAGAATGAAAAACTGTTTTTT. It codes for CASSFSENEKLFF. This sequence joins TRBV5-6 and TRBJ1-4; no reliable D call. CDR1 and CDR2 from the germline V gene are SGHDT and YYEEEE. V gave up 2 bases and J gave up 5 bases, with 7 bases separating them. This CDR3 spans 13 amino acids.

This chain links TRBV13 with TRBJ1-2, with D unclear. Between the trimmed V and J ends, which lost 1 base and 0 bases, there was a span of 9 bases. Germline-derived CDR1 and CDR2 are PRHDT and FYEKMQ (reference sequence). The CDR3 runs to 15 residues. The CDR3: CASSLARRANYGYTF. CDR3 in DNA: TGTGCCAGCAGCTTAGCCAGGAGAGCTAACTATGGCTACACCTTC.

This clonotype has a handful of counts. In DNA, the CDR3 is TGTGCCAGCAGTTTACAGATTACTACAACTAATGAAAAACTGTTTTTT. Protein sequence: CASSLQITTTNEKLFF. The chain is built from TRBV28 and TRBJ1-4; D is uncertain. CDR1 is MDHEN and CDR2 is SYDVKM in the germline V gene. V shed 2 bases and J shed 0 bases, with 10 bases lying between them. The CDR3 totals 16 residues.

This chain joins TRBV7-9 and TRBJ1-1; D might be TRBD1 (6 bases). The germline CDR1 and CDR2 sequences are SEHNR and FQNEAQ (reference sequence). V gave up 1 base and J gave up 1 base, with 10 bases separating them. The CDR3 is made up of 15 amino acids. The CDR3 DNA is TGTGCCAGCAGCTTAGTCAGGGGCCAGAACACTGAAGCTTTCTTT. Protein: CASSLVRGQNTEAFF.

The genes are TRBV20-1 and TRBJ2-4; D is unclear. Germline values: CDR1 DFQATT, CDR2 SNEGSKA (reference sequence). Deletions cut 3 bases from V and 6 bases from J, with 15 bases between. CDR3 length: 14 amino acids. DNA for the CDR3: TGCAGTGCTAGCAGCAGGCTGGGCGGAAACATTCAGTACTTC. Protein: CSASSRLGGNIQYF.

For the CDR3, the DNA is TGTGCCAGCAGTGATGGGGGAGGCATCCAAGAGACCCAGTACTTC. Translating gives CASSDGGGIQETQYF. V usage is TRBV25-1 and J usage is TRBJ2-5; a weak D match, TRBD2 (6 bases). The CDR3 spans 15 residues. V was cut by 3 bases and J by 1 base, with 12 bases left in between. Looked up from germline, CDR1 is MGHDK and CDR2 is SYGVNS. The complete variable domain, with remaining parts taken from reference TRBV25-1 and TRBJ2-5, reads EADIYQTPRYLVIGTGKKITLECSQTMGHDKMYWYQQDPGMELHLIHYSYGVNSTEKGDLSSESTVSRIRTEHFPLTLESARPSHTSQYLCASSDGGGIQETQYFGPGTRLLVL.

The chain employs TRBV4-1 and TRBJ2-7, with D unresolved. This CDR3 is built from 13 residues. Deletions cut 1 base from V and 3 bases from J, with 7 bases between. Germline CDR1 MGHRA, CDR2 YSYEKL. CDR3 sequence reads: CASSQGQNYEQYV. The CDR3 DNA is TGCGCCAGCAGCCAAGGGCAAAACTACGAGCAGTACGTC.

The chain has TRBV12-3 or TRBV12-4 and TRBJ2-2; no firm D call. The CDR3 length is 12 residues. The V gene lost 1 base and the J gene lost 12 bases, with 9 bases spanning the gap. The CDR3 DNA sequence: TGTGCCAGCAGTTTAGACATTGGAAAGCTGTTTTTT. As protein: CASSLDIGKLFF.

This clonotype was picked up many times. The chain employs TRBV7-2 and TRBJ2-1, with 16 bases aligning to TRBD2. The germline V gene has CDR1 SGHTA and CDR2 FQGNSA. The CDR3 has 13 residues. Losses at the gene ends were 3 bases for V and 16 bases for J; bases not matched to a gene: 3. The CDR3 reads CASSLGTSGRDFF. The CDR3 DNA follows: TGTGCCAGCAGCTTGGGGACTAGCGGGAGGGACTTCTTC.

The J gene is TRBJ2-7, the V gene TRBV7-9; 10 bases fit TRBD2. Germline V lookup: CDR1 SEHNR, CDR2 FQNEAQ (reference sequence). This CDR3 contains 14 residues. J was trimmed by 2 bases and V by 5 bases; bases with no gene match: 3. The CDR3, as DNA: TGTGCCAGCAGCGGAGCGGGAGGGCCCTACGAGCAGTACTTC. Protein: CASSGAGGPYEQYF.

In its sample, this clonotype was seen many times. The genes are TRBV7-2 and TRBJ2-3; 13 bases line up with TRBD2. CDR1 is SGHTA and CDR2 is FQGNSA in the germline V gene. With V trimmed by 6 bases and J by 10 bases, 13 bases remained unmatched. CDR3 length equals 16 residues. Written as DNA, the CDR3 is TGTGCCAGCAGTCTTACAGGACTAGCGGGAGCAGTGTCGCAGTATTTT. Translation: CASSLTGLAGAVSQYF.

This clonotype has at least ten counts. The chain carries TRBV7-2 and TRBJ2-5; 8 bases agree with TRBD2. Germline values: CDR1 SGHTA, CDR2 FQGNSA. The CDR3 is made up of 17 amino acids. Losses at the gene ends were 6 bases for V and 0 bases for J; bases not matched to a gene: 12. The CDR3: CASSFRGHSGNQETQYF. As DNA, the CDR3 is TGTGCCAGCAGTTTCAGGGGCCATAGCGGGAACCAAGAGACCCAGTACTTC. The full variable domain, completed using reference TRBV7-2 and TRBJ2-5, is GAGVSQSPSNKVTEKGKDVELRCDPISGHTALYWYRQSLGQGLEFLIYFQGNSAPDKSGLPSDRFSAERTGGSVSTLTIQRTQQEDSAVYLCASSFRGHSGNQETQYFGPGTRLLVL.

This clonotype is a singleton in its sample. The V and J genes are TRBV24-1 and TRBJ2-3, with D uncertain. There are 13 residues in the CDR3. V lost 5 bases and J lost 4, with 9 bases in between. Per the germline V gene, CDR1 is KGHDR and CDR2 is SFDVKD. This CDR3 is CATSVRFADTQYF. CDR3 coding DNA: TGTGCCACCAGTGTACGGTTCGCAGATACGCAGTATTTT.

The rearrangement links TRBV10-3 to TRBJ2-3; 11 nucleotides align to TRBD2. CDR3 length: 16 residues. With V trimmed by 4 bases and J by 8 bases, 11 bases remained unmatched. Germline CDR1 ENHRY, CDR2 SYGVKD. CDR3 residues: CAISADLSGREATQYF. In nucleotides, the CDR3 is TGTGCCATCAGTGCCGACCTTAGCGGGAGGGAGGCTACGCAGTATTTT.

The DNA for the CDR3 is TGTGCCAGCAGAAAGGGGGTTGAGCAGTTCTTC. Translating gives CASRKGVEQFF. The rearrangement links TRBV2 to TRBJ2-1; D is perhaps TRBD1 (6 bases). Germline CDR1 and CDR2: SNHLY and FYNNEI. The CDR3 has 11 amino acids. V lost 6 bases to trimming and J lost 9 bases, with 9 bases between them.

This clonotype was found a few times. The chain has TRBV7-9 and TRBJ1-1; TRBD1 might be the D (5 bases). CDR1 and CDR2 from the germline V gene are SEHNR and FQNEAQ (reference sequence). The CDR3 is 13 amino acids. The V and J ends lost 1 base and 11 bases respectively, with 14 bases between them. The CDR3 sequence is CASSLGGNRNAFF. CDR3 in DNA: TGTGCCAGCAGCTTAGGAGGAAACAGGAACGCTTTCTTT.

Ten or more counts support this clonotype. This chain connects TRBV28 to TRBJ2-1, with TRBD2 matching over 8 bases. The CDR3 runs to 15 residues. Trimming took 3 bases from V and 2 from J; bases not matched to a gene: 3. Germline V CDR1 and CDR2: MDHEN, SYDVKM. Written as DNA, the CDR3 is TGTGCCAGCAGTTTTCGCGGGAGGCCCTACAATGAGCAGTTCTTC. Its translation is CASSFRGRPYNEQFF.

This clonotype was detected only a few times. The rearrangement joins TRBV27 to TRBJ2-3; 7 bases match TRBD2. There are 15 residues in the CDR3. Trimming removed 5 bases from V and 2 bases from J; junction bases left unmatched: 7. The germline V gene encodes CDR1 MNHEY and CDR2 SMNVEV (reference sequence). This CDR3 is CASSPAGNPTDTQYF. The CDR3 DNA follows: TGTGCCAGCAGTCCAGCGGGAAACCCCACAGATACGCAGTATTTT.

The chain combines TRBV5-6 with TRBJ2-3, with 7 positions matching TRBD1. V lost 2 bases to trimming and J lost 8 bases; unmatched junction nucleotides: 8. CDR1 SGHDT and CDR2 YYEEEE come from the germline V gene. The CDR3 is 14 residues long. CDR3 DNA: TGTGCCAGCAGCTTTGGCCCCGCAGGGGGTACGCAGTATTTT. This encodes CASSFGPAGGTQYF.

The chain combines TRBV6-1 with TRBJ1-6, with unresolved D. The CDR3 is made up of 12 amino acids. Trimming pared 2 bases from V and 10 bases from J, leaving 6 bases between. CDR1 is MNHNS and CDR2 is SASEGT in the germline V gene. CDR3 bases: TGTGCCAGCAGTGAATTAGCCTCACCCCTCCACTTT. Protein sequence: CASSELASPLHF.

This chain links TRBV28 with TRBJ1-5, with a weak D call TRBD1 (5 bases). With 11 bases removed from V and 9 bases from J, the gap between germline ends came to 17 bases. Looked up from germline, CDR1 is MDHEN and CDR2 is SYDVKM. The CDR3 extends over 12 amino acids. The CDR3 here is CAGGFRERPQHF. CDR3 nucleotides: TGTGCCGGGGGGTTCAGGGAACGGCCCCAGCATTTT.